A single sample is the source of the 5 T cell receptor beta chains below, sequenced in a study of shared clonotypes between healthy human individuals. Produced via immunoSEQ multiplex PCR; TCRdb's table is partial and in-frame only. Of 850,000 to 1,200,000 clones listed, about 74% are singletons. The sequencing sample was made of memory CD4+ T cells sorted from blood. Subset indicated: CD45RA-negative fraction. These TCRs come from a man between 18 and 35 years old in good health.

This rearrangement joins TRBV10-1 to TRBJ2-7; D gene uncertain. The CDR3 spans 11 residues. V was pared by 7 bases and J by 5 bases, with 9 bases between. The germline gives CDR1 WNHNN, CDR2 SYGVQD (reference sequence). In DNA form, the CDR3 reads TGCGCCAGCAATCCTCACCACGAGCAGTACTTC. It encodes CASNPHHEQYF.

V usage is TRBV4-3 and J usage is TRBJ2-2, with D unresolved. The CDR3 is 16 residues long. Germline-derived CDR1 and CDR2 are LGHNA and YSLEER. The V end was cut by 1 base, the J end by 6 bases, with 15 bases between. As DNA, the CDR3 is TGCGCCAGCAGCCAAGCTCGCGGCCCTGAGGCCGGGGAGCTGTTTTTT. It encodes CASSQARGPEAGELFF.

V and J are TRBV7-2 and TRBJ2-2, with 8 bases identical to TRBD2. The germline gives CDR1 SGHTA, CDR2 FQGNSA. CDR3 length: 16 amino acids. The junction had 6 bases not matched to a gene; V was cut back by 2 bases and J by 4 bases. The CDR3 spells CASSLTQTSVTGELFF. The CDR3 coding sequence is TGTGCCAGCAGCTTAACCCAGACTAGCGTCACCGGGGAGCTGTTTTTT.

This rearrangement joins TRBV11-3 to TRBJ2-7; the match to TRBD1 covers 8 bases. This CDR3 region has 10 residues. V shed 5 bases and J 9 bases; nucleotides not matched to a gene: 0. Germline-derived CDR1 and CDR2 are SGHNT and YENEEA. Written as DNA, the CDR3 is TGTGCCAGCAGCACAGGGGGGCAGTACTTC. This gives the protein CASSTGGQYF.

The rearrangement links TRBV27 to TRBJ2-5; TRBD1 matches at 7 bases. Losses at the gene ends were 7 bases for V and 5 bases for J; bases not matched to a gene: 13. This CDR3 region has 15 residues. The germline gives CDR1 MNHEY, CDR2 SMNVEV (reference sequence). This chain's CDR3 is CASTPIAGGRETQYF. CDR3 nucleotides: TGTGCCAGCACCCCCATTGCAGGGGGACGGGAGACCCAGTACTTC.